This T cell receptor beta chain appears in the sequencing data of a study of T cell changes during pregnancy in multiple sclerosis. V was trimmed by 7 bases and J by 7 bases, leaving 19 bases between them. Germline V gene data show CDR1 as LNHDA and CDR2 as SQIVND (reference sequence). The CDR3 spans 15 residues. Here immunoSEQ multiplex PCR was the method, and the copy in TCRdb shows in-frame clones only, minus some. The table records about 22,000 clones, approximately 90% of them present only once. Specimen: CD4+ T cells from peripheral blood mononuclear cells, collected in the third trimester of pregnancy. This TCR came from a female donor with multiple sclerosis, enrolled in a pregnancy study. The rearrangement joins TRBV19 to TRBJ2-2; TRBD1 is a possible D gene (6 bases). The CDR3 reads CASTPGRGGSGELFF. CDR3 nucleotides: TGTGCCAGTACCCCGGGGAGAGGGGGAAGCGGGGAGCTGTTTTTT.